What follows is one TCR beta chain and its context. This specimen belongs to a study of blood T cells in healthy people across ages. PCR was performed a second time for roughly 7 to 11 cycles using a sample-barcoded 5' primer and a J-beta primer mix. MiXCR was run by TCRdb on the 5' RACE reads, yielding one entry per CDR3 protein. This repertoire shows 1.8 million or so distinct CDR3 sequences, roughly two fifths found once; its top ten account for about 23%. The CDR3 is 12 residues long. Germline assignment: CDR1 MNHNS and CDR2 SASEGT. Trimming shortened V by 5 bases and J by 15 bases, and 17 bases separated the two germline ends.

The sequence was obtained from a human donor in good health. The chain uses TRBV6-1 and TRBJ2-4; possibly TRBD1 for D (5 bases). Sample: blood. The CDR3 region is CASSPLGAWAYF. The DNA for the CDR3 is TGTGCCAGCAGTCCATTAGGGGCTTGGGCGTACTTC.